A single sample gave rise to the 11 T cell receptor beta chains below, sequenced in a study of blood T cells in healthy people across ages. Next came a second PCR, run for about 6 to 12 cycles, which used a sample-barcoded 5' primer along with a J-beta primer mix. TCRdb processed the 5' RACE reads anew with MiXCR; each CDR3 protein has one entry. The data show about 780,000 distinct CDR3 sequences, with 46% seen just once and 15% to 20% held by the top ten. The sample comprised blood. The receptor set was obtained from a man at least 80 years old in good health.

This chain joins TRBV19 and TRBJ2-1; a possible D gene is TRBD1 (6 bases). The germline V gene encodes CDR1 LNHDA and CDR2 SQIVND (reference sequence). CDR3 length: 14 amino acids. V was cut by 5 bases and J by 5 bases, with 13 bases left in between. CDR3 DNA sequence: TGTGCCAGTAGTCCCCCAGGGGTCCACAATGAGCAGTTCTTC. It is translated as CASSPPGVHNEQFF.

This clonotype was counted between two and nine times. This chain links TRBV28 with TRBJ1-2; D is unresolved. Trimming stripped 5 bases from V and 0 bases from J, with 10 bases between. CDR3 length equals 14 residues. CDR1 is MDHEN, CDR2 SYDVKM, per germline. CDR3: CASSAPGSNYGYTF. The CDR3 region has the DNA TGTGCCAGCAGTGCCCCAGGTTCTAACTATGGCTACACCTTC.

This chain uses TRBV7-2 with TRBJ2-6; a possible D gene is TRBD1 (5 bases). Deletions cut 8 bases from V and 1 base from J, with 9 bases between. The CDR3 loop spans 14 amino acids. CDR1 SGHTA and CDR2 FQGNSA come from the germline V gene. The CDR3: CASHHRSGANVLTF. DNA for the CDR3: TGTGCCAGCCACCACAGGTCTGGGGCCAACGTCCTGACTTTC.

The table lists this clonotype with a few counts. J is TRBJ2-5 and V is TRBV5-1, with 10 bases matching TRBD2. The CDR3 consists of 15 residues. V was pared by 4 bases and J by 6 bases, with 9 bases of the junction left unmatched. CDR1 SGHRS and CDR2 YFSETQ come from the germline V gene. CDR3 nucleotides: TGCGCCAGCAGCCCCCTGGCTAGCGGGGGTCAGACCCAGTACTTC. Translating it yields CASSPLASGGQTQYF. The complete variable domain, with remaining parts taken from reference TRBV5-1 and TRBJ2-5, reads KAGVTQTPRYLIKTRGQQVTLSCSPISGHRSVSWYQQTPGQGLQFLFEYFSETQRNKGNFPGRFSGRQFSNSRSEMNVSTLELGDSALYLCASSPLASGGQTQYFGPGTRLLVL.

This clonotype was seen more than once but under ten times. The V and J genes are TRBV13 and TRBJ1-2, with 8 nucleotides matching TRBD1. The CDR3 totals 15 residues. Germline CDR1 is PRHDT and CDR2 is FYEKMQ (reference sequence). V lost 5 bases and J lost 3; bases outside the gene matches: 8. The CDR3 nucleotides are TGTGCCAGCAGCGTTAGGGGACAGGCCTACTATGGCTACACCTTC. This translates into CASSVRGQAYYGYTF.

This clonotype was observed a handful of times. The rearrangement uses TRBV12-3 or TRBV12-4 and TRBJ1-6; TRBD1 is a possible D gene (5 bases). This CDR3 contains 16 residues. The V and J ends lost 3 bases and 6 bases respectively, with 15 bases between them. CDR3: CASSFSRGWGNSPLHF. For the CDR3, the DNA is TGTGCCAGCAGTTTTAGTAGGGGATGGGGTAATTCACCCCTCCACTTT.

This clonotype was seen ten or more times. The rearrangement uses TRBV29-1 and TRBJ2-5; TRBD1 might be the D (5 bases). Trimming removed 3 bases from V and 4 bases from J, with 9 bases in between. This CDR3 has 12 amino acids. Per the germline V gene, CDR1 is SQVTM and CDR2 is ANQGSEA. CDR3 DNA sequence: TGCAGCGTTGAGCAGGGAACAGAGACCCAGTACTTC. Translating it yields CSVEQGTETQYF.

The rearrangement uses TRBV20-1 and TRBJ2-1; TRBD2 aligns across 9 bases. The CDR3 runs 14 residues. Losses at the gene ends were 4 bases for V and 8 bases for J; bases not matched to a gene: 9. Per germline, CDR1 DFQATT and CDR2 SNEGSKA (reference sequence). DNA for the CDR3: TGCAGTGCTATGTATAGCGGGAGCAGGTATGAGCAGTTCTTC. This translates into CSAMYSGSRYEQFF.

This clonotype occurred many times. The rearrangement uses TRBV7-2 and TRBJ2-1; 11 positions match TRBD1. V trimming: 4 bases; J trimming: 10 bases; junction bases outside the gene matches: 12. The CDR3 length is 16 residues. Germline CDR1 SGHTA, CDR2 FQGNSA. The CDR3 DNA is TGTGCCAGCAGCTACCTCCGGGACAGGGGGTTCACCGAGCAGTTCTTC. As protein: CASSYLRDRGFTEQFF.

The gene calls are TRBV12-3 or TRBV12-4 and TRBJ1-6, with a weak D call TRBD1 (5 bases). V was shortened by 3 bases and J by 6 bases, with 9 bases between the two germline ends. The CDR3 has 14 amino acids. CDR3 loop: CASSFDSLNSPLHF. The CDR3 region has the DNA TGTGCCAGCAGTTTCGACAGTCTTAATTCACCCCTCCACTTT.

Regarding this clonotype: Germline is not matched at one junction end, which may reflect a read error. This chain uses TRBV7-2 with TRBJ2-3, with TRBD2 matching over 11 bases. The CDR3 contains 16 residues. Germline lookup yields CDR1 SGHTA and CDR2 FQGNSA. DNA for the CDR3: TGTGCCAGCAGCTATACTAGCGGGGGACGCACAGCTACGCAGTATTTT. This encodes CASSYTSGGRTATQYF.